The 7 T cell receptor beta chains listed next were all sequenced from one sample in a study of early T cells in non-severe SARS-CoV-2 infection. Via MiXCR, TCRdb re-called the 5' RACE reads, giving one row per CDR3 protein. The sample has roughly 66,000 distinct CDR3 sequences; roughly 10% are singletons. The sequenced sample was whole blood. All receptors come from an adult who was a healthcare worker with PCR-confirmed SARS-CoV-2 infection or an uninfected control (not recorded which).

This clonotype was detected many times. The V call is TRBV30, the J call TRBJ1-1, with TRBD1 as a possible D gene (6 bases). The V gene lost 2 bases and the J gene lost 1 base, with 17 bases spanning the gap. The CDR3 runs to 16 residues. Germline CDR1 and CDR2: GTSNPN and SVGIG (reference sequence). CDR3: CAWSKGRGNWNTEAFF. The CDR3 DNA is TGTGCCTGGAGTAAGGGCAGGGGAAATTGGAACACTGAAGCTTTCTTT.

J is TRBJ2-3 and V is TRBV5-1; D may be TRBD1 or TRBD2 (5 bases each). The CDR3 extends over 15 amino acids. Trimming stripped 3 bases from V and 1 base from J, with 12 bases between. CDR1 is SGHRS and CDR2 is YFSETQ in the germline V gene. In DNA, the CDR3 is TGCGCCAGCAGCTCGGAATGGGGACGCACAGATACGCAGTATTTT. Protein product: CASSSEWGRTDTQYF.

This clonotype was counted a few times. The chain links TRBV7-9 to TRBJ2-1; D is ambiguous. Trimming took off 0 bases at V and 6 bases at J, with 6 bases between the two ends. Germline loops: CDR1 SEHNR, CDR2 FQNEAQ (reference sequence). This CDR3 comprises 13 residues. DNA for the CDR3: TGTGCCAGCAGCTTAGCAGGGATCAATGAGCAGTTCTTC. This gives the protein CASSLAGINEQFF.

The chain carries TRBV2 and TRBJ2-3; D remains unclear. Trimming cost V 6 bases and J 2 bases, with 12 bases left between them. The CDR3 runs to 14 residues. Germline V CDR1 and CDR2: SNHLY, FYNNEI. CDR3 nucleotides: TGTGCCAGCAGCCTCACCCCAGCCACAGATACGCAGTATTTT. It yields the protein CASSLTPATDTQYF.

The table lists this clonotype with a few counts. V gene TRBV4-2 combines with J gene TRBJ2-5, with D perhaps matching TRBD2 (6 bases). Trimming shortened V by 4 bases and J by 2 bases, and 11 bases separated the two germline ends. The CDR3 runs 14 residues. Germline V gene sequence: CDR1 LGHNA, CDR2 YNFKEQ. The CDR3 sequence is CASSPGLGQETQYF. CDR3 coding DNA: TGTGCCAGCAGCCCGGGACTTGGTCAAGAGACCCAGTACTTC.

This clonotype was counted many times. V is TRBV29-1 and J is TRBJ2-2; no firm D call. The CDR3 extends over 13 amino acids. Trimming removed 5 bases from V and 0 bases from J, with 7 bases in between. Germline V gives CDR1 SQVTM, CDR2 ANQGSEA. The CDR3 DNA follows: TGCAGCGTTACGGTCGCGAACACCGGGGAGCTGTTTTTT. This gives the protein CSVTVANTGELFF.

This clonotype showed up just a few times. This chain connects TRBV20-1 to TRBJ2-5, with 8 bases that match TRBD1. The germline CDR1 and CDR2 sequences are DFQATT and SNEGSKA (reference sequence). CDR3 length equals 12 residues. The J segment lost 7 bases and the V segment lost 2 bases, leaving 3 bases of the junction unmatched. CDR3 loop: CSARQGAGTQYF. DNA for the CDR3: TGCAGTGCTAGACAGGGGGCAGGGACCCAGTACTTC.